One sample yielded the 16 T cell receptor beta chains listed below, sequenced in a study of blood T cell repertoires in COVID-19. Clones were sequenced by immunoSEQ multiplex PCR, and TCRdb holds only the in-frame ones, with some missing. This sample has 150,000 to 200,000 clones, with roughly four fifths found just once. The sample consisted of peripheral blood. The source of these receptors is a woman aged 70-85 years with COVID-19, enrolled during active disease.

The genes are TRBV30 and TRBJ2-7; 12 nucleotides match TRBD1. The CDR3 loop spans 15 amino acids. Germline CDR1 reads GTSNPN; CDR2 reads SVGIG (reference sequence). Unmatched junction bases numbered 12, after V lost 5 bases and J lost 7 bases. This chain's CDR3 is CAWSLGDRGLVEQYF. In DNA form, the CDR3 reads TGTGCCTGGTCCCTCGGGGACAGGGGGCTTGTGGAGCAGTACTTC.

J is TRBJ1-2 and V is TRBV9, with 8 bases identical to TRBD1. Trimming took 0 bases from V and 2 from J; bases not matched to a gene: 0. The CDR3 has 14 amino acids. In germline, CDR1 is SGDLS, CDR2 YYNGEE. The CDR3 DNA reads TGTGCCAGCAGCGTAGACAGGGGGAACTATGGCTACACCTTC. Translation: CASSVDRGNYGYTF.

The chain has TRBV4-1 and TRBJ2-5; D gene ambiguous. The CDR3 has 15 residues. V lost 2 bases, J lost 2 bases, and 12 bases lay in between. Germline-derived CDR1 and CDR2 are MGHRA and YSYEKL. The CDR3 bases are TGCGCCAGCAGCCAATTCCCAGGTACACAAGAGACCCAGTACTTC. Its translation is CASSQFPGTQETQYF.

The rearrangement links TRBV5-1 to TRBJ1-1; TRBD1 matches 7 bases. Germline CDR1 is SGHRS and CDR2 is YFSETQ. Germline trimming cut 4 bases from V and 5 bases from J; bases unmatched to any gene: 8. This CDR3 contains 14 residues. CDR3 bases: TGCGCCAGCAGCCTGGACAGGTTGAGGACTGAAGCTTTCTTT. Residues: CASSLDRLRTEAFF.

The chain uses TRBV7-9 and TRBJ2-5, with 8 bases identical to TRBD2. Germline values: CDR1 SEHNR, CDR2 FQNEAQ (reference sequence). V shed 1 base, J shed 5 bases, and the junction held 12 bases outside the gene matches. This CDR3 has 17 amino acids. The CDR3 DNA sequence: TGTGCCAGCAGCTTAGGAAGTGGGACTAGGGTTGTTGAGACCCAGTACTTC. This translates into CASSLGSGTRVVETQYF.

CDR3 sequence: CASRNSGRASEQFF. In DNA form, the CDR3 reads TGTGCCAGCCGGAATAGCGGGAGGGCATCTGAGCAGTTCTTC. The chain joins TRBV3-1 (or the pseudogene TRBV3-2) to TRBJ2-1; 11 bases map to TRBD2. The V gene end was trimmed by 8 bases and the J gene end by 9 bases; junction bases not matched to a gene: 9. The CDR3 is 14 residues long. Germline CDR1 reads LGHDT; CDR2 reads YNNKEL (reference sequence).

V usage is TRBV12-3 or TRBV12-4 and J usage is TRBJ2-7, with 9 bases that match TRBD1. The V segment lost 6 bases and the J segment 6 bases; nucleotides outside the gene matches: 6. The CDR3 runs 13 residues. This CDR3 is CASSPRDRAEQYF. The DNA of the CDR3 is TGTGCCAGCAGCCCCCGGGACAGGGCCGAGCAGTACTTC.

This chain links TRBV11-2 with TRBJ1-1, with no clear D. V lost 0 bases and J 4 bases, leaving 6 bases between the germline ends. Germline values: CDR1 SGHAT, CDR2 FQNNGV. The CDR3 is made up of 13 amino acids. CDR3 sequence: CASSLERGTEAFF. The CDR3 nucleotides are TGTGCCAGCAGCTTAGAGCGAGGCACTGAAGCTTTCTTT.

V gene TRBV12-3 or TRBV12-4 combines with J gene TRBJ2-4; a weak D match, TRBD1 (6 bases). The germline V and J ends were trimmed by 6 bases and 7 bases, with 10 bases remaining between them. The CDR3 is made up of 12 amino acids. CDR3 bases: TGTGCCAGCAGCCTTGACAGGAACATTCAGTACTTC. Its protein product is CASSLDRNIQYF.

The chain uses TRBV5-4 and TRBJ2-3, with D perhaps TRBD2 (6 bases). Trimming took off 1 base at V and 3 bases at J, with 12 bases between the two ends. Germline CDR1 reads SGHNT; CDR2 reads YYREEE (reference sequence). The CDR3 sequence is 15 residues long. The CDR3 nucleotides read TGTGCCAGCAGCTTGTCAGGGACTCGGACAGATACGCAGTATTTT. Amino acid sequence: CASSLSGTRTDTQYF. Based on the CDR3 plus reference TRBV5-4 and TRBJ2-3, the full variable domain is ETGVTQSPTHLIKTRGQQVTLRCSSQSGHNTVSWYQQALGQGPQFIFQYYREEENGRGNFPPRFSGLQFPNYSSELNVNALELDDSALYLCASSLSGTRTDTQYFGPGTRLTVL.

This clone occurred once. J is TRBJ1-1 and V is TRBV19, with D unclear. The V gene's germline CDR1 is LNHDA and CDR2 SQIVND (reference sequence). The CDR3 is 13 residues long. Trimming took off 3 bases at V and 8 bases at J, with 13 bases between the two ends. Here the CDR3 DNA reads TGTGCCAGTAGTATCGGCGGGTTCTCCGAAGCTTTCTTT. Amino acid sequence: CASSIGGFSEAFF. The complete variable domain, with remaining parts taken from reference TRBV19 and TRBJ1-1, reads DGGITQSPKYLFRKEGQNVTLSCEQNLNHDAMYWYRQDPGQGLRLIYYSQIVNDFQKGDIAEGYSVSREKKESFPLTVTSAQKNPTAFYLCASSIGGFSEAFFGQGTRLTVV.

This clone was seen just once. The V gene is TRBV19, the J gene TRBJ2-2, with 11 positions matching TRBD2. There are 20 residues in the CDR3. Trimming cost V 0 bases and J 3 bases; bases outside gene matches: 12. Germline assignment: CDR1 LNHDA and CDR2 SQIVND (reference sequence). In DNA, the CDR3 is TGTGCCAGTAGTATAGATAGCGGGACTAGCGGCAAGAGGTACACCGGGGAGCTGTTTTTT. Protein: CASSIDSGTSGKRYTGELFF.

This rearrangement joins TRBV24-1 to TRBJ2-3, with 8 bases fitting TRBD1. V gave up 4 bases and J gave up 5 bases; unmatched junction bases: 10. This CDR3 contains 16 residues. The germline CDR1 and CDR2 sequences are KGHDR and SFDVKD. CDR3: CATSDPGQGRGDTQYF. CDR3 DNA: TGTGCCACCAGTGACCCCGGACAGGGACGGGGAGATACGCAGTATTTT.

This clone was picked up a small number of times. The chain employs TRBV28 and TRBJ2-3; 9 nucleotides align to TRBD1. Trimming at V came to 5 bases and at J to 2 bases, leaving 5 bases not matched to a gene. From germline, CDR1 is MDHEN and CDR2 SYDVKM. CDR3 length: 15 amino acids. CDR3 sequence (DNA): TGTGCCAGCAGTAACAGGGGGCAACTCACAGATACGCAGTATTTT. Translated, it gives CASSNRGQLTDTQYF.

The genes are TRBV3-1 (or the pseudogene TRBV3-2) and TRBJ2-5; no definite D call. This CDR3 comprises 13 residues. Germline V CDR1 and CDR2: LGHDT, YNNKEL (reference sequence). Trimming took off 4 bases at V and 5 bases at J, with 11 bases between the two ends. The CDR3 bases are TGTGCCAGCAGCCTGGGCCATTCGGAGACCCAGTACTTC. It codes for CASSLGHSETQYF.

The chain combines TRBV29-1 with TRBJ1-1; possibly TRBD1 for D (5 bases). The V and J ends lost 6 bases and 0 bases respectively, with 14 bases between them. The CDR3 is 14 amino acids. The germline V gene encodes CDR1 SQVTM and CDR2 ANQGSEA. CDR3 region: CSVFREGMNTEAFF. The CDR3 bases are TGCAGCGTCTTCAGGGAAGGAATGAACACTGAAGCTTTCTTT. Drawing the rest from reference TRBV29-1 and TRBJ1-1, the complete variable domain is SAVISQKPSRDICQRGTSLTIQCQVDSQVTMMFWYRQQPGQSLTLIATANQGSEATYESGFVIDKFPISRPNLTFSTLTVSNMSPEDSSIYLCSVFREGMNTEAFFGQGTRLTVV.